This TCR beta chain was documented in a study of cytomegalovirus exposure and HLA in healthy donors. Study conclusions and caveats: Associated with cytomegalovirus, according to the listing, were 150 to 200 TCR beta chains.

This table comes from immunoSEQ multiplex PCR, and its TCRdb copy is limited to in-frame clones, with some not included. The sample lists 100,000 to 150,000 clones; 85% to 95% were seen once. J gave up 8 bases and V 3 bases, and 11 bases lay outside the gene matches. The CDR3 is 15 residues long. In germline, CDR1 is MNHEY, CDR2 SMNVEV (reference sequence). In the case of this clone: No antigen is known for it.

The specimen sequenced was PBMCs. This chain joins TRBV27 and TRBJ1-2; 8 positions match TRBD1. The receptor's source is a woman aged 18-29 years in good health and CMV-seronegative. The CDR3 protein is CASSFYLTGEWGYTF. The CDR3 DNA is TGTGCCAGCAGTTTTTACTTGACAGGGGAATGGGGCTACACCTTC.